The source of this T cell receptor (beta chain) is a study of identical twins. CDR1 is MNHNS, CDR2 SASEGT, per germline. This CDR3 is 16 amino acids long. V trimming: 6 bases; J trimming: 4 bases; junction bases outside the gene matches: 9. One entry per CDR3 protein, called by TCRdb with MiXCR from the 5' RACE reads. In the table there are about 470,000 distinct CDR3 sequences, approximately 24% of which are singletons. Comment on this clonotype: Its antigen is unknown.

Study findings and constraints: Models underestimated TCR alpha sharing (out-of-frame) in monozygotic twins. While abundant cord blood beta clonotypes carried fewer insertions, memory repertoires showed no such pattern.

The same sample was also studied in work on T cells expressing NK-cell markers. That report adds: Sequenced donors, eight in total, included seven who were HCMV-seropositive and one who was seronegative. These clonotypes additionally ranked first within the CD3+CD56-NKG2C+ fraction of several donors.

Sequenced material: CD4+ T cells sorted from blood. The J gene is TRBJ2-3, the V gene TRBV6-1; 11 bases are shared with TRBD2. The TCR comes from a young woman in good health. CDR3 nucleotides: TGTGCCAGCAGGGCACTAGCGGGAGCTTTCGCAGATACGCAGTATTTT. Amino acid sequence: CASRALAGAFADTQYF.